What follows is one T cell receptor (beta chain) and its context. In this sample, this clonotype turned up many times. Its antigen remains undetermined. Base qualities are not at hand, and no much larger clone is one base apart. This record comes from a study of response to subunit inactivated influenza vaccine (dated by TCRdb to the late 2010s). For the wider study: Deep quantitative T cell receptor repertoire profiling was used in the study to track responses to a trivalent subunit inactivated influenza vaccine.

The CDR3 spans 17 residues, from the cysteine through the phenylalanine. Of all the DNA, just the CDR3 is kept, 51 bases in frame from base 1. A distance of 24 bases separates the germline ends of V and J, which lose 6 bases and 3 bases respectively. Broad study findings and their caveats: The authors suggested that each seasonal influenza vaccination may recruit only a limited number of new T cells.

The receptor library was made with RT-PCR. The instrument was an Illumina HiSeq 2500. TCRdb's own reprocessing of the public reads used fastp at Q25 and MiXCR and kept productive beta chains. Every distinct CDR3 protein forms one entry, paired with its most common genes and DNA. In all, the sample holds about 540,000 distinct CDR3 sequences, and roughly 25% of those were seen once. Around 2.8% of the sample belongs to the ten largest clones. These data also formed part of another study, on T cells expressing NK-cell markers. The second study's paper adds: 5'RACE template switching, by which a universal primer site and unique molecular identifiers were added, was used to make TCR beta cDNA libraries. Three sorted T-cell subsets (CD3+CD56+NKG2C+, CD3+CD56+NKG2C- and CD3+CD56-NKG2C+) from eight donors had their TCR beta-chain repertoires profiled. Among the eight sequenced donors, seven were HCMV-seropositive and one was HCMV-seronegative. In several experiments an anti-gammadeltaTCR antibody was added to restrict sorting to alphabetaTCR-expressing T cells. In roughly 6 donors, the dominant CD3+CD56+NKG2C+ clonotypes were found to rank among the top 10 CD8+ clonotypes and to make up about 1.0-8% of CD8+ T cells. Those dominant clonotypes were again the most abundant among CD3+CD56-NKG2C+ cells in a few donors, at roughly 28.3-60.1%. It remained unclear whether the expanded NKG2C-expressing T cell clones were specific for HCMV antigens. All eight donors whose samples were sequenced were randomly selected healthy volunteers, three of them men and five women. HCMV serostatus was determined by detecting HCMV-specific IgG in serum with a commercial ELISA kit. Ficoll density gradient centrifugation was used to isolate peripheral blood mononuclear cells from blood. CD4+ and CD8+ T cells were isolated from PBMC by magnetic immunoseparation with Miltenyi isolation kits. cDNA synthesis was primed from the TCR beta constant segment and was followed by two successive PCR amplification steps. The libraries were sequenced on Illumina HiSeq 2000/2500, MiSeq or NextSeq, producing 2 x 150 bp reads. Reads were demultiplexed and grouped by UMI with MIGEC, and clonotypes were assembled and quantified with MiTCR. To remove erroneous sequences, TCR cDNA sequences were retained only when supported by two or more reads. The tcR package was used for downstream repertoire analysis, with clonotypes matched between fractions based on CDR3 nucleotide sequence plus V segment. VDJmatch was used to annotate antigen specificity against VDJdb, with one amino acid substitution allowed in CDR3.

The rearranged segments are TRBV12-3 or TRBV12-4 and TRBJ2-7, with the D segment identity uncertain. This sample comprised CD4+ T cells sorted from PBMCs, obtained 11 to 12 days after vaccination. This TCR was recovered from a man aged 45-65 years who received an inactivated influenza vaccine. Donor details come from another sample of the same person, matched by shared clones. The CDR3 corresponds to CASSPRQTAFTVYEQYF. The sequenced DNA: TGTGCCAGCAGCCCGAGACAAACAGCTTTTACAGTCTACGAGCAGTACTTC.